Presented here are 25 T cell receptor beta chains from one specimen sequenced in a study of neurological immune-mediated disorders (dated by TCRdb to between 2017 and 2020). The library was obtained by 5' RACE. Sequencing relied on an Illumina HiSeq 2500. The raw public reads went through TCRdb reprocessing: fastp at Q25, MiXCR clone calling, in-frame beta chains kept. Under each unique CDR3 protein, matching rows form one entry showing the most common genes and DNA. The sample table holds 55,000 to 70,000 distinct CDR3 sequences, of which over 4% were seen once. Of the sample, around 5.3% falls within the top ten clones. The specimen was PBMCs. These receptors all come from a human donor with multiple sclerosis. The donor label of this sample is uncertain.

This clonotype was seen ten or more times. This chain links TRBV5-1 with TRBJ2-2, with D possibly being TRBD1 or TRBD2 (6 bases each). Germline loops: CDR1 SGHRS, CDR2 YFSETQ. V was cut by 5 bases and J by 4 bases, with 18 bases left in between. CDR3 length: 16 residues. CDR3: CASSLLTGAGTGELFF. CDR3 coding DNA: TGCGCCAGCAGTCTACTTACGGGGGCTGGCACCGGGGAGCTGTTTTTT.

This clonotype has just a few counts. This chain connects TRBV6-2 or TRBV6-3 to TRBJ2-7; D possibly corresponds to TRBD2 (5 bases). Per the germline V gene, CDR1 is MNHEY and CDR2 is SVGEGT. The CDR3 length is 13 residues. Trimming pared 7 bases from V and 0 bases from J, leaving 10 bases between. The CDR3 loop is CASTLGVSYEQYF. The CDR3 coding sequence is TGTGCCAGCACCCTCGGGGTCTCCTACGAGCAGTACTTC.

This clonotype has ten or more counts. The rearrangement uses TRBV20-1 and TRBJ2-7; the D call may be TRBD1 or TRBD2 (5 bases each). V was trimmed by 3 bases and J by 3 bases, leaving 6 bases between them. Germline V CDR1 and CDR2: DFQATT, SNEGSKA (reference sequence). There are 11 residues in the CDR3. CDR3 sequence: CSARRGYEQYF. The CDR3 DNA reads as TGCAGTGCTAGGAGGGGCTACGAGCAGTACTTC.

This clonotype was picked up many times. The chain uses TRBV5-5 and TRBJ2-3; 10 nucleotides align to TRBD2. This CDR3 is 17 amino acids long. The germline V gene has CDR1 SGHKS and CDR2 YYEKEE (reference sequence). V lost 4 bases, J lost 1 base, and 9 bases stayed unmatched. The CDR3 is CASSPALLAGGTDTQYF. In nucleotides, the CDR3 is TGTGCCAGCAGCCCGGCTCTCCTAGCGGGGGGCACAGATACGCAGTATTTT.

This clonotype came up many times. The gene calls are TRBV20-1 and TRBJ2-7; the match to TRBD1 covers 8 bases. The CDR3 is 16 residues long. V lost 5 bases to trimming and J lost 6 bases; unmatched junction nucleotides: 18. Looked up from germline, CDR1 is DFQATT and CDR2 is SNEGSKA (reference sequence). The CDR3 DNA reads TGCAGTGCTCTGGGGGGACAGGTCATCGATGCCGGCGAGCAGTACTTC. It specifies CSALGGQVIDAGEQYF.

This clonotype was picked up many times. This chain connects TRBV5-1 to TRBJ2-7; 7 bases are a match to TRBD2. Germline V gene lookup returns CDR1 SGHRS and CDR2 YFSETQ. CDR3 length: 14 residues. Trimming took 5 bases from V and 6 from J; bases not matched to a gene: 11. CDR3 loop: CASRGGDQAGEQYF. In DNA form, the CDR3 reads TGCGCCAGCAGGGGAGGGGATCAGGCCGGCGAGCAGTACTTC.

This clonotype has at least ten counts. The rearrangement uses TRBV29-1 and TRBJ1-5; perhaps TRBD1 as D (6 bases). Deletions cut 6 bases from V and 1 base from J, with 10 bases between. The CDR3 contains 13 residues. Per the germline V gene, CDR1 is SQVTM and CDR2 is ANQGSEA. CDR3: CSVRTGSNQPQHF. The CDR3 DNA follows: TGCAGCGTCCGAACAGGGAGCAATCAGCCCCAGCATTTT.

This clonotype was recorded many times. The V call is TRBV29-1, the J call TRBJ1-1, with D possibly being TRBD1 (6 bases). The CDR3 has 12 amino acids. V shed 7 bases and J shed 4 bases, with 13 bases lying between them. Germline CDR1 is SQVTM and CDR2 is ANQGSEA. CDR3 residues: CSAGTGLTEAFF. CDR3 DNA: TGCAGCGCGGGCACAGGGCTCACTGAAGCTTTCTTT.

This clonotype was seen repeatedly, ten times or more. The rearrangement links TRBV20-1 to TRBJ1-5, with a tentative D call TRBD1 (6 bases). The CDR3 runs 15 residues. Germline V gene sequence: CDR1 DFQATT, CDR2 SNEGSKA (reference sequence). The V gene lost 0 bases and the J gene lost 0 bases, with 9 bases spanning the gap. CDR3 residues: CSAREQGYSNQPQHF. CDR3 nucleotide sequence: TGCAGTGCTAGAGAACAGGGTTATAGCAATCAGCCCCAGCATTTT.

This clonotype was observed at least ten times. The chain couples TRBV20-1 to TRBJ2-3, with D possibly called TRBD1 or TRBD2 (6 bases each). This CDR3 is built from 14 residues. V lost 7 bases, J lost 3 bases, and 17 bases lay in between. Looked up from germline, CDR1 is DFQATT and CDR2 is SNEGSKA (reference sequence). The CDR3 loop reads CSVAGGGLTDTQYF. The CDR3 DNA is TGCAGTGTAGCCGGGGGCGGCCTTACAGATACGCAGTATTTT.

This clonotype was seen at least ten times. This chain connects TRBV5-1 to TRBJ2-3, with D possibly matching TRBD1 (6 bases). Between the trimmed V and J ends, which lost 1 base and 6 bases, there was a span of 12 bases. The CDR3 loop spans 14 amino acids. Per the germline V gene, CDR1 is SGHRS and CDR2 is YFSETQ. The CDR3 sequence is CASSLMGATDTQYF. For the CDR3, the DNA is TGCGCCAGCAGCTTGATGGGGGCCACGGATACGCAGTATTTT.

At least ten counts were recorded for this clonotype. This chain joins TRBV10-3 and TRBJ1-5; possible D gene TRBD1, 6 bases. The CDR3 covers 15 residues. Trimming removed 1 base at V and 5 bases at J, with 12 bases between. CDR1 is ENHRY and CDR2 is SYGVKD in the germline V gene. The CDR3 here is CAISELGGGHQPQHF. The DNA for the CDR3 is TGTGCCATCAGTGAGTTGGGGGGGGGCCATCAGCCCCAGCATTTT.

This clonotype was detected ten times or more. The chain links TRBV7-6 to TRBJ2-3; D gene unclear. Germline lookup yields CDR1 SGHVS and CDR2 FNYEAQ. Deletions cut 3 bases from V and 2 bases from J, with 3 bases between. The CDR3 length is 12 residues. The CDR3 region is CASSFFTDTQYF. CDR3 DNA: TGTGCCAGCAGCTTCTTCACAGATACGCAGTATTTT.

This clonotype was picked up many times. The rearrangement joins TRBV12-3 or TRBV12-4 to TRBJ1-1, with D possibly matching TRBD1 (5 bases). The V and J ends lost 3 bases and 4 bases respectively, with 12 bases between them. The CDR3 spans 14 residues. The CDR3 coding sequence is TGTGCCAGCAGTTTTGCGGCAGGGCGCACTGAAGCTTTCTTT. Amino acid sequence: CASSFAAGRTEAFF.

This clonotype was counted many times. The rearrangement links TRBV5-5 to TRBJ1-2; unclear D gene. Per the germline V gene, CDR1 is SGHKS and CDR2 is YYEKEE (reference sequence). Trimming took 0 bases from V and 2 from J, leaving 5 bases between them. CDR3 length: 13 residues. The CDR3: CASSLAGNYGYTF. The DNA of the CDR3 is TGTGCCAGCAGCTTGGCCGGAAACTATGGCTACACCTTC.

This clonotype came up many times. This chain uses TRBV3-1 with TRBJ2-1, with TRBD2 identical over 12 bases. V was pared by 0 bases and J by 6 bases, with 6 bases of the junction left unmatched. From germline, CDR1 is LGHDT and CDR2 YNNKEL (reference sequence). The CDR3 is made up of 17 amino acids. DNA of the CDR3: TGTGCCAGCAGCCAAGAGGGGGGACTAGCGGGCCTCAATGAGCAGTTCTTC. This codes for CASSQEGGLAGLNEQFF.

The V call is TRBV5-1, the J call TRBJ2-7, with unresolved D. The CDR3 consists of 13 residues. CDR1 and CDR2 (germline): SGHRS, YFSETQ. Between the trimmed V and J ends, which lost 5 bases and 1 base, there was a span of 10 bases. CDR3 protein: CASRPTSSYEQYF. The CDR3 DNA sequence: TGCGCCAGCAGGCCTACAAGTTCCTACGAGCAGTACTTC.

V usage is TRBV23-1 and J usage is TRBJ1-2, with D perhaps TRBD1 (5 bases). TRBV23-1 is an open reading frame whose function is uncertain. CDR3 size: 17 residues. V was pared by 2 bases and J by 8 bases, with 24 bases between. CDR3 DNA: TGCGCCAGCAGTCAACCCTCTCCGGGCAGGGTGGTTCCAGGCTACACCTTC. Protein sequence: CASSQPSPGRVVPGYTF.

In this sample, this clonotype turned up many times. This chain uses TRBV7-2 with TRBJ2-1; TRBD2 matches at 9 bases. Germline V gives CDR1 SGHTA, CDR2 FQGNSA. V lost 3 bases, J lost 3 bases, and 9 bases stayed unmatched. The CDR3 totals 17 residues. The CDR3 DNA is TGTGCCAGCAGCTTGAGGCGGGGGGGCCTTAGCTACAATGAGCAGTTCTTC. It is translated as CASSLRRGGLSYNEQFF.

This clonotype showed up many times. The DNA of the CDR3 is TGTGCCAGCAGCTTTGGGCCTTACACTGAAGCTTTCTTT. As protein: CASSFGPYTEAFF. The chain uses TRBV11-2 and TRBJ1-1; D unclear. Germline V gene data show CDR1 as SGHAT and CDR2 as FQNNGV. This CDR3 has 13 amino acids. V was trimmed by 3 bases and J by 3 bases, leaving 8 bases between them.

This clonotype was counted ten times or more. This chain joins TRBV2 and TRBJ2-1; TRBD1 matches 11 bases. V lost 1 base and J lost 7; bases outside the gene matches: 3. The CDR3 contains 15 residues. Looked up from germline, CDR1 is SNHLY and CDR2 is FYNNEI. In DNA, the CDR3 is TGTGCCAGCAGTGAAGGGACAGGGGGCTGGAATGAGCAGTTCTTC. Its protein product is CASSEGTGGWNEQFF.

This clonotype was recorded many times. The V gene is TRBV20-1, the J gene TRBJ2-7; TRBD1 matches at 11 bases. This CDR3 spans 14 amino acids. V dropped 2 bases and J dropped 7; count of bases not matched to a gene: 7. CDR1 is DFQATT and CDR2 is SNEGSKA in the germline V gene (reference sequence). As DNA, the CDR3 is TGCAGTGCTAGACCGGACAGGGGGCGAAAAGAGCAGTACTTC. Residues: CSARPDRGRKEQYF.

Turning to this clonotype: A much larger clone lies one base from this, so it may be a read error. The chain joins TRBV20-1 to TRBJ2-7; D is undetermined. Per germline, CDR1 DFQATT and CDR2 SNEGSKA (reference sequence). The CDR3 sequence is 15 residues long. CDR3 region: CSVRDGTSSSYEQYF. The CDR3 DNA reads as TGCAGTGTTAGAGATGGCACCTCGAGCTCCTACGAGCAGTACTTC.

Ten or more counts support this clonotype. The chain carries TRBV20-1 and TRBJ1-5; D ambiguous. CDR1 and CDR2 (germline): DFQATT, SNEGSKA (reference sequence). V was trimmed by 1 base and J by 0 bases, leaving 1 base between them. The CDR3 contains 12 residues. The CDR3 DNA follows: TGCAGTGCTAGAGTTAGCAATCAGCCCCAGCATTTT. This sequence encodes CSARVSNQPQHF.

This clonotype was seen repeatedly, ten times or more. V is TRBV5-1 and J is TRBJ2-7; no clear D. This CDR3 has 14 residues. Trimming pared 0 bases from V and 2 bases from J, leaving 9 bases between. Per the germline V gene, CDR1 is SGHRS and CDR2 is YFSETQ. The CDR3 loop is CASSLGTATYEQYF. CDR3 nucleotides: TGCGCCAGCAGCTTGGGGACGGCCACCTACGAGCAGTACTTC.